The 19 T cell receptor beta chains reported below all come from one sample, sequenced in a study of blood T cell repertoires in COVID-19. Sequencing used immunoSEQ multiplex PCR; TCRdb keeps in-frame clones, though not all of them. The sample has 190,000 or so clones, roughly 80% seen once. Sequenced material: peripheral blood. These receptors all stem from a middle-aged man who had recovered from COVID-19.

This clone was recorded only once. The rearrangement links TRBV5-1 to TRBJ1-1; the D gene is possibly TRBD1 (5 bases). Trimming removed 3 bases at V and 1 base at J, with 10 bases between. Germline V gene sequence: CDR1 SGHRS, CDR2 YFSETQ. The CDR3 is 14 residues long. CDR3 DNA sequence: TGCGCCAGCAGCTATCAAGGACAGAACACTGAAGCTTTCTTT. It translates to CASSYQGQNTEAFF.

The chain combines TRBV11-2 with TRBJ2-7; D is perhaps TRBD2 (6 bases). The germline gives CDR1 SGHAT, CDR2 FQNNGV. The V and J ends lost 2 bases and 2 bases respectively, with 13 bases between them. CDR3 size: 15 residues. The CDR3 here is CASSLLGSPPYEQYF. CDR3 DNA: TGTGCCAGCAGCTTACTCGGGAGTCCACCCTACGAGCAGTACTTC.

The genes are TRBV4-1 and TRBJ2-7; 16 bases match TRBD2. V shed 1 base and J 7 bases; nucleotides not matched to a gene: 19. CDR1 is MGHRA, CDR2 YSYEKL, per germline. The CDR3 length is 21 residues. The CDR3 sequence is CASSQVGLAGGPYYSLKEQYF. The CDR3 nucleotides are TGCGCCAGCAGCCAAGTGGGACTAGCGGGAGGGCCTTATTATTCCCTCAAAGAGCAGTACTTC.

This clone showed up just a few times. The chain couples TRBV6-6 to TRBJ1-6; 11 bases are shared with TRBD1. There are 15 residues in the CDR3. Germline V lookup: CDR1 MNHNY, CDR2 SVGAGI (reference sequence). V was clipped by 5 bases and J by 9 bases; unmatched bases: 6. The CDR3 loop reads CASSPRDRGSSPLHF. The CDR3 coding sequence is TGTGCCAGCAGTCCCCGGGACAGGGGGAGTTCACCCCTCCACTTT.

V and J are TRBV19 and TRBJ1-1; 11 bases are shared with TRBD1. V shed 5 bases and J 10 bases; nucleotides not matched to a gene: 12. CDR3 length: 15 amino acids. Germline V gene sequence: CDR1 LNHDA, CDR2 SQIVND (reference sequence). The CDR3 is CASSPLGQGGFGAFF. Here the CDR3 DNA reads TGTGCCAGTAGTCCACTGGGACAGGGGGGTTTCGGAGCTTTCTTT. The full variable domain, with the rest looked up from reference TRBV19 and TRBJ1-1, is DGGITQSPKYLFRKEGQNVTLSCEQNLNHDAMYWYRQDPGQGLRLIYYSQIVNDFQKGDIAEGYSVSREKKESFPLTVTSAQKNPTAFYLCASSPLGQGGFGAFFGQGTRLTVV.

The V call is TRBV7-2, the J call TRBJ2-7; perhaps TRBD2 as D (5 bases). CDR1 is SGHTA, CDR2 FQGNSA, per germline. CDR3 length: 12 residues. Trimming took off 4 bases at V and 3 bases at J, with 7 bases between the two ends. CDR3 region: CASSSLGYEQYF. Written as DNA, the CDR3 is TGTGCCAGCAGCTCACTAGGCTACGAGCAGTACTTC. The entire variable domain, with the rest obtained from reference TRBV7-2 and TRBJ2-7, is as follows: GAGVSQSPSNKVTEKGKDVELRCDPISGHTALYWYRQSLGQGLEFLIYFQGNSAPDKSGLPSDRFSAERTGGSVSTLTIQRTQQEDSAVYLCASSSLGYEQYFGPGTRLTVT.

In this sample, this clone turned up many times. The chain employs TRBV9 and TRBJ2-2; 7 nucleotides agree with TRBD1. This CDR3 contains 15 residues. Trimming took 1 base from V and 4 from J; bases not matched to a gene: 4. Germline values: CDR1 SGDLS, CDR2 YYNGEE. The CDR3 loop is CASSVKGASTGELFF. The CDR3, as DNA: TGTGCCAGCAGCGTAAAGGGGGCAAGCACCGGGGAGCTGTTTTTT.

J is TRBJ2-2 and V is TRBV5-6; 11 bases line up with TRBD2. Germline V gene data show CDR1 as SGHDT and CDR2 as YYEEEE. The ends lost 4 bases at V and 2 bases at J; junction bases unmatched: 7. The CDR3 contains 17 residues. In DNA form, the CDR3 reads TGTGCCAGCAGCCTTCTGGGACTAGCGGTAAACACCGGGGAGCTGTTTTTT. Amino acids: CASSLLGLAVNTGELFF.

This clone came up once. The chain joins TRBV30 to TRBJ2-2; 7 nucleotides align to TRBD2. J gave up 5 bases and V 3 bases, and 6 bases lay outside the gene matches. CDR1 is GTSNPN, CDR2 SVGIG, per germline (reference sequence). The length of the CDR3 is 14 residues. CDR3 region: CAWSGLVGTGELFF. Here the CDR3 DNA reads TGTGCCTGGAGCGGACTAGTAGGGACCGGGGAGCTGTTTTTT.

This chain links TRBV5-1 with TRBJ2-2; 8 bases are a match to TRBD1. V lost 7 bases and J lost 1; bases outside the gene matches: 3. Germline V gives CDR1 SGHRS, CDR2 YFSETQ. The CDR3 is 14 amino acids. CDR3 nucleotide sequence: TGCGCCAGCCGCGACAGGGGGAACACCGGGGAGCTGTTTTTT. Its protein product is CASRDRGNTGELFF.

The chain couples TRBV6-5 to TRBJ2-1; TRBD2 matches at 9 bases. Germline CDR1 reads MNHEY; CDR2 reads SVGAGI. With V trimmed by 2 bases and J by 5 bases, 4 bases remained unmatched. CDR3 length: 15 residues. The CDR3 loop is CASSYGGRANNEQFF. In nucleotides, the CDR3 is TGTGCCAGCAGTTACGGCGGGAGGGCCAACAATGAGCAGTTCTTC.

The table lists this clone with a few counts. This sequence joins TRBV19 and TRBJ1-2; 9 bases map to TRBD1. V lost 3 bases and J lost 3; bases outside the gene matches: 5. The germline V gene has CDR1 LNHDA and CDR2 SQIVND (reference sequence). The CDR3 consists of 15 residues. CDR3 in DNA: TGTGCCAGTAGTATGGGACAGGGTAGAGACTATGGCTACACCTTC. Translated: CASSMGQGRDYGYTF.

J is TRBJ2-7 and V is TRBV4-3; 9 positions match TRBD2. The germline CDR1 and CDR2 sequences are LGHNA and YSLEER. The CDR3 is made up of 15 amino acids. V dropped 1 base and J dropped 4; count of bases not matched to a gene: 5. CDR3 sequence: CASSQGFAGGYEQYF. DNA for the CDR3: TGCGCCAGCAGCCAAGGTTTTGCGGGAGGGTACGAGCAGTACTTC.

V is TRBV3-1 (or the pseudogene TRBV3-2) and J is TRBJ1-1; 10 nucleotides align to TRBD1. J gave up 5 bases and V 5 bases, and 8 bases lay outside the gene matches. CDR3 length: 15 residues. Germline loops: CDR1 LGHDT, CDR2 YNNKEL (reference sequence). The CDR3 reads CASSSRQGAGTEAFF. CDR3 DNA: TGTGCCAGCAGCTCCCGACAGGGGGCGGGAACTGAAGCTTTCTTT.

The chain joins TRBV4-2 to TRBJ2-1; 13 bases match TRBD2. Germline V gives CDR1 LGHNA, CDR2 YNFKEQ. The CDR3 sequence is 15 residues long. V was pared by 4 bases and J by 5 bases, with 2 bases of the junction left unmatched. The CDR3 nucleotides read TGTGCCAGCAGCCGCGGACTAGCGGGAGACAATGAGCAGTTCTTC. Its protein is CASSRGLAGDNEQFF.

The J gene is TRBJ2-2, the V gene TRBV5-6; no firm D call. V lost 0 bases to trimming and J lost 2 bases, with 8 bases between them. Germline lookup yields CDR1 SGHDT and CDR2 YYEEEE. CDR3 length equals 15 residues. CDR3 sequence reads: CASSLVAVNTGELFF. CDR3 nucleotide sequence: TGTGCCAGCAGCTTGGTCGCAGTAAACACCGGGGAGCTGTTTTTT.

The chain employs TRBV19 and TRBJ2-3; a weak D match, TRBD1 (6 bases). The V and J ends lost 5 bases and 7 bases respectively, with 13 bases between them. Germline V gene sequence: CDR1 LNHDA, CDR2 SQIVND (reference sequence). The CDR3 covers 13 residues. The DNA for the CDR3 is TGTGCCAGTAGTGACAGGATTGTATATACGCAGTATTTT. It yields the protein CASSDRIVYTQYF. Together with reference TRBV19 and TRBJ2-3, the CDR3 gives the full variable domain: DGGITQSPKYLFRKEGQNVTLSCEQNLNHDAMYWYRQDPGQGLRLIYYSQIVNDFQKGDIAEGYSVSREKKESFPLTVTSAQKNPTAFYLCASSDRIVYTQYFGPGTRLTVL.

The chain has TRBV15 and TRBJ2-7, with 8 bases aligning to TRBD1. Germline V CDR1 and CDR2: LNHNV, YYDKDF (reference sequence). The V segment lost 8 bases and the J segment 0 bases; nucleotides outside the gene matches: 6. The CDR3 length is 14 residues. The CDR3: CATGRDRGSYEQYF. The CDR3 DNA reads TGTGCCACCGGCCGCGACAGGGGCTCCTACGAGCAGTACTTC.

The CDR3 loop is CASSDFSGGKAFF. Here the CDR3 DNA reads TGTGCCAGCAGTGATTTCTCGGGGGGGAAAGCTTTCTTT. The chain couples TRBV6-1 to TRBJ1-1; maybe TRBD1 (5 bases). V was shortened by 3 bases and J by 9 bases, with 14 bases between the two germline ends. CDR1 MNHNS and CDR2 SASEGT come from the germline V gene. CDR3 length: 13 residues.